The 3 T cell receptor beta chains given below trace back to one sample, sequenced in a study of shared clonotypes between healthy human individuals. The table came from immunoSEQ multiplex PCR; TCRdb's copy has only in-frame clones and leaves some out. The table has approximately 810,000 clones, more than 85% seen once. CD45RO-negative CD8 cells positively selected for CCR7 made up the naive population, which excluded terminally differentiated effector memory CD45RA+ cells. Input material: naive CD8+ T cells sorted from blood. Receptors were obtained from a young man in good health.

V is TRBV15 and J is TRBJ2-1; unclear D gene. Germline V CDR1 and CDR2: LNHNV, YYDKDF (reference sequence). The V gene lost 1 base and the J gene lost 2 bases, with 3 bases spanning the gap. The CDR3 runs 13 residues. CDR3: CATSRATYNEQFF. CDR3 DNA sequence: TGTGCCACCAGCAGAGCCACCTACAATGAGCAGTTCTTC.

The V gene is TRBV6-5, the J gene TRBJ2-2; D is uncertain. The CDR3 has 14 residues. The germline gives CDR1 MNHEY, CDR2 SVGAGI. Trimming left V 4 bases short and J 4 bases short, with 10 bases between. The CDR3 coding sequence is TGTGCCAGCAGTTTAGGGCTTACCACCGGGGAGCTGTTTTTT. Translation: CASSLGLTTGELFF.

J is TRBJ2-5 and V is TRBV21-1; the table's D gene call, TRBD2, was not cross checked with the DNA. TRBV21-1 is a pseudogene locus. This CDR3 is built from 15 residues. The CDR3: CASSKGRGHRGAQYF. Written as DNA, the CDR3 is TGTGCCAGCAGCAAAGGGCGGGGTCACCGCGGGGCCCAGTACTTC.